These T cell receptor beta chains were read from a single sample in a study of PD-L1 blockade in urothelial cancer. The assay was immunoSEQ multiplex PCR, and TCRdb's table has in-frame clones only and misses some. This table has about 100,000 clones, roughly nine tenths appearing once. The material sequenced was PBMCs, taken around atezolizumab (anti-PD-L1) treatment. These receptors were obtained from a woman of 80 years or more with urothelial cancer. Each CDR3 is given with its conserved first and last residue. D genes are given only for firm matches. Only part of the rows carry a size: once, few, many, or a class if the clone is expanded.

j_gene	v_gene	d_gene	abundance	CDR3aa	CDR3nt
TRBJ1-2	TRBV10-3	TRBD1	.	CAISNLTGANYGYTF	TGTGCCATCAGTAACCTTACAGGGGCGAATTATGGCTACACCTTC
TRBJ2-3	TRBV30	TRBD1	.	CAWSRQGMGTQYF	TGTGCCTGGAGTCGACAGGGAATGGGTACGCAGTATTTT
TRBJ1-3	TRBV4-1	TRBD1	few	CASSQPDRDSGNTIYF	TGCGCCAGCAGCCAACCCGACAGGGACTCTGGAAACACCATATATTTT
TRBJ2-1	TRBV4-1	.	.	CASSQAQGSSEQFF	TGCGCCAGCAGCCAAGCTCAGGGCAGTAGTGAGCAGTTCTTC
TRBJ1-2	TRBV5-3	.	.	CARSLAKEGYYGYTF	TGTGCCAGAAGCTTGGCCAAGGAGGGGTACTATGGCTACACCTTC
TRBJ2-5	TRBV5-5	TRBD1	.	CASSPGAGGVETQYF	TGTGCCAGCAGCCCAGGGGCAGGGGGTGTAGAGACCCAGTACTTC
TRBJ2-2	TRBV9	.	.	CASSSATTGMGELFF	TGTGCCAGCAGCTCAGCCACTACTGGCATGGGGGAGCTGTTTTTT
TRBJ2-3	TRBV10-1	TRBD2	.	CASSEASGRSTDTQYF	TGCGCCAGCAGTGAGGCTAGCGGGAGAAGTACAGATACGCAGTATTTT
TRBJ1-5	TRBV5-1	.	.	CASSEGSGSNQPQHF	TGCGCCAGCAGCGAAGGATCAGGGAGCAATCAGCCCCAGCATTTT
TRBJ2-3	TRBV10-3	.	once	CAISVGADTDTQYF	TGTGCCATCAGTGTTGGGGCAGACACAGATACGCAGTATTTT
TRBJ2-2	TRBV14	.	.	CASSHLQGRATGELFF	TGTGCCAGCAGCCATCTCCAGGGTAGGGCCACCGGGGAGCTGTTTTTT
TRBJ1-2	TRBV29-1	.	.	CSARDAQGLYGYTF	TGCAGCGCCCGTGATGCCCAGGGGCTCTATGGCTACACCTTC
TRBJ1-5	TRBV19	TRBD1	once	CASSAPGQGVYQPQHF	TGTGCCAGTAGTGCCCCGGGACAGGGAGTCTATCAGCCCCAGCATTTT
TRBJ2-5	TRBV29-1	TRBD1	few	CSVGQGETQYF	TGCAGCGTTGGACAGGGAGAGACCCAGTACTTC
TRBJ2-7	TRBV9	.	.	CASSVGSAGTYEQYF	TGTGCCAGCAGCGTGGGTTCGGCGGGAACCTACGAGCAGTACTTC
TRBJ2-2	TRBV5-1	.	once	CASSLLTANTGELFF	TGCGCCAGCAGCTTGTTGACAGCAAACACCGGGGAGCTGTTTTTT
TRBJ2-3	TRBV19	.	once	CASSIAGVVDTQYF	TGTGCCAGTAGTATAGCGGGAGTAGTAGATACGCAGTATTTT
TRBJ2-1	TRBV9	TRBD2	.	CASSSRTSGNEQFF	TGTGCCAGCAGCTCGCGGACTAGCGGGAATGAGCAGTTCTTC
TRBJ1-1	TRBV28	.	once	CASRLNSGGTEAFF	TGTGCCAGCAGGCTAAACTCGGGGGGGACAGAAGCTTTCTTT
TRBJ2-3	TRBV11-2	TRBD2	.	CASSSGGFFDTQYF	TGTGCCAGCAGCTCGGGAGGGTTTTTTGATACGCAGTATTTT
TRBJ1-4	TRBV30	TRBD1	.	CAWTGGSGEKLFF	TGTGCCTGGACAGGGGGCAGTGGTGAAAAACTGTTTTTT
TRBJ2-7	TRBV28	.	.	CASSSQTRNSYEQYF	TGTGCCAGCAGTTCCCAAACTAGAAACTCTTACGAGCAGTACTTC
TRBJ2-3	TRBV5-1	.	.	CASSTVVTDTQYF	TGCGCCAGCAGCACGGTTGTGACAGATACGCAGTATTTT
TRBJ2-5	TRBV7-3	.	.	CASSPPNGETQYF	TGTGCCAGCAGCCCCCCCAACGGGGAGACCCAGTACTTC
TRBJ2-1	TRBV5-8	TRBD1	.	CASSLGGGPYNEQFF	TGTGCCAGCAGCTTGGGAGGGGGCCCCTACAATGAGCAGTTCTTC
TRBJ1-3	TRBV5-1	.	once	CASSQGTSGNTIYF	TGCGCCAGCAGCCAAGGGACATCGGGAAACACCATATATTTT
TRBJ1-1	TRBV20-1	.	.	CSARDLPEAFF	TGCAGTGCTAGAGATCTCCCTGAAGCTTTCTTT
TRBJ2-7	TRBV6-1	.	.	CASSEAGSGVYEQYF	TGTGCCAGCAGTGAAGCAGGGTCGGGGGTGTACGAGCAGTACTTC
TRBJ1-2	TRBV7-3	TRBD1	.	CASSQDRNYGYTF	TGTGCCAGCAGCCAGGACAGGAACTATGGCTACACCTTC
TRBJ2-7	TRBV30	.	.	CAWSSDSLSSYEQYF	TGTGCCTGGAGCTCGGACAGTCTTAGCTCCTACGAGCAGTACTTC
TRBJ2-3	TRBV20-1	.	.	CSATHTDTQYF	TGCAGTGCTACACACACAGATACGCAGTATTTT